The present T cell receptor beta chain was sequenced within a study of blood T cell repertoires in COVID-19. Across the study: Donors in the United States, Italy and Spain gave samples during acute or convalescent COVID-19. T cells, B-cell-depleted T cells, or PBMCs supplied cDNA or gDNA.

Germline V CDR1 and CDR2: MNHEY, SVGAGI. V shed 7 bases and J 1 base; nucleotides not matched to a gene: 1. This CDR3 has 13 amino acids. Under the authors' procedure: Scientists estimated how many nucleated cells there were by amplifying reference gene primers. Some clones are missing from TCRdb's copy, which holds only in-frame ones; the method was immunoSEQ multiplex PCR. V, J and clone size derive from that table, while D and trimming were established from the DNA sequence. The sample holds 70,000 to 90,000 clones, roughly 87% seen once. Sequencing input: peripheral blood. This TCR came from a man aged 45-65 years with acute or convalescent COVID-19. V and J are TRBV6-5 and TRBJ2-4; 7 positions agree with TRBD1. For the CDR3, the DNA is TGTGCCAGCAAGGGACAGGCCAAAAACATTCAGTACTTC. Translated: CASKGQAKNIQYF.